What follows describes a single T cell receptor beta chain. Original methodology: Amplifying reference gene primers gave estimates of nucleated cell counts. This table comes from immunoSEQ multiplex PCR, and its TCRdb copy is limited to in-frame clones, with some not included. The V and J calls and clone size were taken over from that table, and D and trimming were inferred from the DNA. This table has 170,000 or so clones, just under 90% appearing once. J lost 5 bases, V lost 3 bases, and 11 bases had no gene match. The V gene's germline CDR1 is LNHNV and CDR2 YYDKDF (reference sequence). This CDR3 region has 17 residues. These data are taken from a study of blood T cell repertoires in COVID-19. Looking at the study overall: The samples span acute and convalescent COVID-19 from the United States, Italy and Spain. In each case, the material was cDNA or gDNA derived from T cells, B-cell-depleted T cells, or PBMCs.

The sample consisted of peripheral blood. This clonotype was sampled from a woman aged 18 to 35 who had recovered from COVID-19. The V gene is TRBV15, the J gene TRBJ2-5; 11 positions match TRBD2. The CDR3 DNA follows: TGTGCCACCAGCAGGGGCCGGGGACTAGCGGTGGGGGAGACCCAGTACTTC. As protein: CATSRGRGLAVGETQYF. The variable domain in full, with the rest retrieved from reference TRBV15 and TRBJ2-5, is DAMVIQNPRYQVTQFGKPVTLSCSQTLNHNVMYWYQQKSSQAPKLLFHYYDKDFNNEADTPDNFQSRRPNTSFCFLDIRSPGLGDTAMYLCATSRGRGLAVGETQYFGPGTRLLVL.